One and the same sample provided the 23 T cell receptor beta chains below, sequenced in a study of blood T cells in healthy people across ages (dated by TCRdb to 2013 to 2016). Library generation was performed with 5' RACE. TCRdb names Illumina HiSeq 2500 as the instrument used. A second PCR of roughly 6 to 11 cycles was run with a J-beta primer mix and a sample-barcoded 5' primer. Using fastp trimming at Q25 and MiXCR clonotype assembly, TCRdb reanalyzed the public sequencing data and kept in-frame beta chains. Every entry covers one CDR3 protein and lists the most common genes and DNA from its rows. This sample is represented by about 680,000 distinct CDR3 sequences; roughly 49% of them were singletons. The ten largest clonotypes hold roughly 30% of the sample. Source material: blood. The source of these receptors is a woman in her fifties or sixties in good health.

This clonotype was seen repeatedly, ten times or more. The chain is built from TRBV2 and TRBJ1-2; 8 positions match TRBD1. J was trimmed by 4 bases and V by 6 bases; bases with no gene match: 1. Germline CDR1 and CDR2: SNHLY and FYNNEI. The CDR3 has 12 residues. The CDR3 spells CASRGTGYGYTF. The CDR3 DNA sequence: TGTGCCAGCAGGGGGACAGGCTATGGCTACACCTTC.

The V gene is TRBV3-1, the J gene TRBJ2-1, with D possibly TRBD2 on 6 matching bases. There are 16 residues in the CDR3. Trimming stripped 4 bases from V and 3 bases from J, with 16 bases between. Germline CDR1 reads LGHDT; CDR2 reads YNNKEL (reference sequence). The CDR3 here is CASSPTGRLSYNEQFF. The CDR3 DNA sequence: TGTGCCAGCAGCCCGACCGGGAGATTAAGCTACAATGAGCAGTTCTTC.

The chain links TRBV2 to TRBJ2-5; 9 nucleotides agree with TRBD2. The CDR3 consists of 17 residues. The ends lost 4 bases at V and 2 bases at J; junction bases unmatched: 11. In germline, CDR1 is SNHLY, CDR2 FYNNEI. The CDR3 sequence is CASSAQGGGRDQETQYF. The CDR3 region has the DNA TGTGCCAGCAGTGCCCAAGGAGGCGGGAGGGATCAAGAGACCCAGTACTTC.

The rearrangement uses TRBV20-1 and TRBJ2-1; 9 bases map to TRBD2. Germline lookup yields CDR1 DFQATT and CDR2 SNEGSKA (reference sequence). The CDR3 is 13 residues long. Trimming cost V 6 bases and J 2 bases; bases outside gene matches: 2. CDR3 DNA: TGCAGTGCCTGGACTAGCGCCTACAATGAGCAGTTCTTC. This encodes CSAWTSAYNEQFF.

This clonotype was seen a handful of times. The J gene is TRBJ2-1, the V gene TRBV7-2; 11 bases map to TRBD2. The CDR3 runs 15 residues. Germline values: CDR1 SGHTA, CDR2 FQGNSA. With V trimmed by 4 bases and J by 4 bases, 3 bases remained unmatched. CDR3: CASSSGLAEYNEQFF. The CDR3, as DNA: TGTGCCAGCAGCTCGGGACTAGCGGAATACAATGAGCAGTTCTTC.

This clonotype was detected a few times. A much larger clone differs from this one at a single base, so this may be a read error. V gene TRBV27 combines with J gene TRBJ2-3, with 7 bases matching TRBD2. J was trimmed by 0 bases and V by 4 bases; bases with no gene match: 7. This CDR3 is 16 amino acids long. CDR1 and CDR2 from the germline V gene are MNHEY and SMNVEV (reference sequence). CDR3 loop: CASSSSPSGSTDTQYF. CDR3 nucleotides: TGTGCCAGCAGTTCATCGCCTAGCGGCAGCACAGATACGCAGTATTTT.

The CDR3 sequence: CASSSTYRDDNQPQHF. The CDR3 DNA sequence: TGTGCCAGCAGCTCTACGTACCGGGACGACAATCAGCCCCAGCATTTT. V and J are TRBV7-8 and TRBJ1-5; D might be TRBD1 (5 bases). Germline CDR1 SGHVS, CDR2 FQNEAQ. The CDR3 runs 16 residues. The V end was cut by 4 bases, the J end by 3 bases, with 16 bases between.

This clonotype was seen only a few times. This chain uses TRBV6-4 with TRBJ2-3; TRBD1 aligns across 7 bases. The CDR3 totals 15 residues. Trimming removed 6 bases from V and 0 bases from J; junction bases left unmatched: 6. Looked up from germline, CDR1 is MRHNA and CDR2 is SNTAGT. CDR3 in DNA: TGTGCCAGCAGGGCGACAGGGTCTAGCACAGATACGCAGTATTTT. Protein sequence: CASRATGSSTDTQYF.

This clonotype showed up just a few times. The CDR3 reads CASSPWSGRALGNEQYF. The CDR3 DNA sequence: TGTGCCAGCAGCCCGTGGAGCGGGAGGGCCCTCGGCAATGAGCAGTACTTC. The chain combines TRBV11-1 with TRBJ2-7, with 10 bases matching TRBD2. V lost 5 bases and J lost 7; bases outside the gene matches: 17. Germline V lookup: CDR1 SGHAT, CDR2 FQDESV (reference sequence). This CDR3 has 17 amino acids.

The J gene is TRBJ2-1, the V gene TRBV6-1; D might be TRBD1 (6 bases). V was pared by 2 bases and J by 8 bases, with 16 bases between. Germline V gives CDR1 MNHNS, CDR2 SASEGT. This CDR3 is 15 amino acids long. CDR3 coding DNA: TGTGCCAGCAGTGAACGGGCAGGGGCTATCGATGAGCAGTTCTTC. Its protein product is CASSERAGAIDEQFF.

The chain combines TRBV7-2 with TRBJ2-7; TRBD2 might be the D (5 bases). The V gene's germline CDR1 is SGHTA and CDR2 FQGNSA. Between the trimmed V and J ends, which lost 3 bases and 1 base, there was a span of 13 bases. The CDR3 is 15 residues long. The CDR3 DNA sequence: TGTGCCAGCAGCTTCACGGACTTGTCGTCCTACGAGCAGTACTTC. Residues: CASSFTDLSSYEQYF. Supplemented by reference TRBV7-2 and TRBJ2-7, the full variable domain reads GAGVSQSPSNKVTEKGKDVELRCDPISGHTALYWYRQSLGQGLEFLIYFQGNSAPDKSGLPSDRFSAERTGGSVSTLTIQRTQQEDSAVYLCASSFTDLSSYEQYFGPGTRLTVT.

The gene calls are TRBV4-3 and TRBJ1-5; D unresolved. The CDR3 has 17 residues. Germline loops: CDR1 LGHNA, CDR2 YSLEER. V lost 0 bases to trimming and J lost 3 bases, with 15 bases between them. The CDR3 here is CASSQDWRERVNQPQHF. CDR3 DNA: TGCGCCAGCAGCCAAGATTGGAGGGAACGTGTCAATCAGCCCCAGCATTTT.

V gene TRBV20-1 combines with J gene TRBJ2-5; maybe TRBD2 (5 bases). V gave up 6 bases and J gave up 7 bases, with 9 bases separating them. Germline V CDR1 and CDR2: DFQATT, SNEGSKA (reference sequence). The CDR3 extends over 10 amino acids. Here the CDR3 reads CSATEGTQYF. CDR3 DNA sequence: TGCAGTGCCACCGAGGGGACCCAGTACTTC.

In DNA, the CDR3 is TGTGCCAGCAGCGAAGGCGGGACTAGCGACTACGAGCAGTACTTC. This sequence encodes CASSEGGTSDYEQYF. V usage is TRBV9 and J usage is TRBJ2-4; 10 bases agree with TRBD2. The last part of the DNA fits TRBJ2-7 better; the J call may be wrong. The CDR3 loop spans 15 amino acids. The germline V gene has CDR1 SGDLS and CDR2 YYNGEE.

The chain is built from TRBV28 and TRBJ2-1; TRBD2 matches 7 bases. The CDR3 covers 16 residues. The V gene end was trimmed by 3 bases and the J gene end by 7 bases; junction bases not matched to a gene: 12. From germline, CDR1 is MDHEN and CDR2 SYDVKM. CDR3 sequence: CASSFARRAGFNEQFF. DNA of the CDR3: TGTGCCAGCAGTTTTGCTCGACGAGCGGGGTTTAATGAGCAGTTCTTC.

This clonotype was counted a few times. Its ends do not fully match the called genes, so a read error is possible. This chain connects TRBV27 to TRBJ2-7; D is ambiguous. The CDR3 loop spans 13 amino acids. The V gene's germline CDR1 is MNHEY and CDR2 SMNVEV (reference sequence). As DNA, the CDR3 is TGTGCCAGCAGCTTATCACCCGCCTACGAGCAGTACTTC. Residues: CASSLSPAYEQYF.

The V and J genes are TRBV20-1 and TRBJ2-1, with D perhaps matching TRBD2 (6 bases). The germline gives CDR1 DFQATT, CDR2 SNEGSKA (reference sequence). CDR3 length: 13 amino acids. V was trimmed by 0 bases and J by 10 bases, leaving 13 bases between them. Here the CDR3 DNA reads TGCAGTGCTAGAGACGTTTACGCGGGGGAGCAGTTCTTC. Its translation is CSARDVYAGEQFF.

This clonotype was seen a handful of times. The chain links TRBV3-1 to TRBJ2-7, with D maybe TRBD1 (5 bases). Germline CDR1 is LGHDT and CDR2 is YNNKEL (reference sequence). V lost 0 bases and J 3 bases, leaving 9 bases between the germline ends. This CDR3 comprises 14 residues. Here the CDR3 DNA reads TGTGCCAGCAGCCAAGAAGGGCAGGGCTACGAGCAGTACTTC. Translation: CASSQEGQGYEQYF.

The chain recombines TRBV27 with TRBJ1-2; a possible D gene is TRBD1 (6 bases). The CDR3 totals 14 residues. Trimming cost V 6 bases and J 3 bases, with 14 bases left between them. Germline CDR1 MNHEY, CDR2 SMNVEV (reference sequence). CDR3 in DNA: TGTGCCAGCAGACGCCAGGGGTTGGACTATGGCTACACCTTC. Its translation is CASRRQGLDYGYTF.

Worth noting for this clonotype: One end of the junction is discordant with germline, which a read error may explain. The gene calls are TRBV5-6 and TRBJ2-4; TRBD2 aligns across 14 bases. Germline V gene data show CDR1 as SGHDT and CDR2 as YYEEEE. The CDR3 runs to 14 residues. The CDR3 nucleotides are TGCGCCAGCAGAACGGGACTAGCGGGAGTTGAGCAGTACTTC. This translates into CASRTGLAGVEQYF.

This clonotype was detected only a few times. The V gene is TRBV7-6, the J gene TRBJ2-3; TRBD1 agrees at 10 bases. Germline V gene data show CDR1 as SGHVS and CDR2 as FNYEAQ. The CDR3 is made up of 18 amino acids. The trim removed 0 bases at V and 2 bases at J, leaving 8 bases unmatched. As DNA, the CDR3 is TGTGCCAGCAGCTTAGCCATTGGGGACAGGGGTGCCACAGATACGCAGTATTTT. Its translation: CASSLAIGDRGATDTQYF.

This clonotype has only a few counts. The chain couples TRBV20-1 to TRBJ2-5; D remains ambiguous. In germline, CDR1 is DFQATT, CDR2 SNEGSKA (reference sequence). The length of the CDR3 is 13 residues. V lost 7 bases and J lost 2, with 14 bases in between. The CDR3 sequence is CSVGVGQQETQYF. In nucleotides, the CDR3 is TGCAGTGTTGGGGTAGGGCAGCAAGAGACCCAGTACTTC.

This clonotype showed up just a few times. As DNA, the CDR3 is TGTGCCAGCAGCCCCCAAGGACTAGCGGGAGAGGCCGAGCAGTACTTC. Its translation: CASSPQGLAGEAEQYF. The rearrangement links TRBV7-2 to TRBJ2-7; TRBD2 agrees at 13 bases. The germline gives CDR1 SGHTA, CDR2 FQGNSA. V dropped 5 bases and J dropped 6; count of bases not matched to a gene: 10. The CDR3 length is 16 residues.